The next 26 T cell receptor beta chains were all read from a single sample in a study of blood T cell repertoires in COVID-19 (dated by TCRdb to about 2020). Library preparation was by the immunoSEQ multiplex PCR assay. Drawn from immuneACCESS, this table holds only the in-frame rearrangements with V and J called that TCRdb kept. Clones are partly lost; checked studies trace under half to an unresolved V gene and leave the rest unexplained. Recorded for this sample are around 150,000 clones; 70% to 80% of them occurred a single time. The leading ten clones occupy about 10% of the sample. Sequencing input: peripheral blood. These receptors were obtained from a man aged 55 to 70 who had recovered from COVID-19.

The CDR3 reads CASSFSGNNEQFF. CDR3 bases: TGTGCCAGCAGTTTTTCCGGGAACAATGAGCAGTTCTTC. This rearrangement joins TRBV12-3 or TRBV12-4 to TRBJ2-1; perhaps TRBD2 as D (5 bases). V lost 3 bases and J 5 bases, leaving 8 bases between the germline ends. The CDR3 runs 13 residues.

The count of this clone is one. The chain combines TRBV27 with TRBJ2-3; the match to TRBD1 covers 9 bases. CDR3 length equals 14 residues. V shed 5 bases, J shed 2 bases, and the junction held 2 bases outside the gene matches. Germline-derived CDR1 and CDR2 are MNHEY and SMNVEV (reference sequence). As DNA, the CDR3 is TGTGCCAGCAGTGACAGGGGGGTCACAGATACGCAGTATTTT. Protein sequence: CASSDRGVTDTQYF.

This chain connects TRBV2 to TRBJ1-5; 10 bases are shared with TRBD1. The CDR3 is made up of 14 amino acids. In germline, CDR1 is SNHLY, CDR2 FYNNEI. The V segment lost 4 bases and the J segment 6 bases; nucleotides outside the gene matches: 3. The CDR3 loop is CASSGTGGAQPQHF. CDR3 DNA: TGTGCCAGCAGTGGGACAGGGGGGGCTCAGCCCCAGCATTTT.

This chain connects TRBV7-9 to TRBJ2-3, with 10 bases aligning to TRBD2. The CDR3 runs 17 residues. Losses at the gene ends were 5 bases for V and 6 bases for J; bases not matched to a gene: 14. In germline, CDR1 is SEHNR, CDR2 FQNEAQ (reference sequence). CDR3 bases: TGTGCCAGCAGCCCCCCCGCTAGCGGGAGAAGGTTGGATACGCAGTATTTT. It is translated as CASSPPASGRRLDTQYF.

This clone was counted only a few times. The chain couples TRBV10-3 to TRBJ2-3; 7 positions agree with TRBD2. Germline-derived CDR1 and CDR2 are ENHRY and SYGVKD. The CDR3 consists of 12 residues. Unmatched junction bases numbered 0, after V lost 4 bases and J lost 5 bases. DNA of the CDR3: TGTGCCATCAGTGGGGAGGGAGATACGCAGTATTTT. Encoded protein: CAISGEGDTQYF.

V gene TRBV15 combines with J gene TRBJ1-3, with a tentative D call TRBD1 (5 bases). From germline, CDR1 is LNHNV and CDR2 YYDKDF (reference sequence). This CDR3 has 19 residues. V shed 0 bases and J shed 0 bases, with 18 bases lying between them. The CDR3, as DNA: TGTGCCACCAGCAGAGATAGTGGGGCGGCCTCGAGCTCTGGAAACACCATATATTTT. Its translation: CATSRDSGAASSSGNTIYF.

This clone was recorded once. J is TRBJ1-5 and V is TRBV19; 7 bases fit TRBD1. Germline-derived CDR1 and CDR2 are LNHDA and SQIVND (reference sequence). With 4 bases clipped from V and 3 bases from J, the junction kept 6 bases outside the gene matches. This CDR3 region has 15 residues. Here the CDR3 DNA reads TGTGCCAGTAGTAGGGACGGGACAGTCAATCAGCCCCAGCATTTT. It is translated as CASSRDGTVNQPQHF.

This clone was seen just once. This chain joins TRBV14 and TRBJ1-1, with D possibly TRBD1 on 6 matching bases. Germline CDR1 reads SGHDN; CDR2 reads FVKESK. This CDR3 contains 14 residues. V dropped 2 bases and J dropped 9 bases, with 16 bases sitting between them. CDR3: CASSQLGWRGQAFF. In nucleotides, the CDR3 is TGTGCCAGCAGCCAATTGGGTTGGCGGGGGCAAGCTTTCTTT.

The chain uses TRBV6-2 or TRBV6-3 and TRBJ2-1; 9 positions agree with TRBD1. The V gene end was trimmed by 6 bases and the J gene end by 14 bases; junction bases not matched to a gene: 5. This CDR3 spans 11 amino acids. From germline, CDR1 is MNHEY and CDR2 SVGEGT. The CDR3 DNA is TGTGCCAGCAGCATGGGACAGGGCAAGTTCTTC. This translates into CASSMGQGKFF.

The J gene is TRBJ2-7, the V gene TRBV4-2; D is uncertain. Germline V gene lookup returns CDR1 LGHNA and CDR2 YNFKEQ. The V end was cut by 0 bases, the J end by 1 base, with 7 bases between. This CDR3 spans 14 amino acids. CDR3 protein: CASSQDSTSYEQYF. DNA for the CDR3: TGTGCCAGCAGCCAAGATTCGACTTCCTACGAGCAGTACTTC.

The CDR3: CASSPRLAGGVSYEQYF. For the CDR3, the DNA is TGCGCCAGCAGCCCACGGTTAGCGGGGGGGGTCTCCTACGAGCAGTACTTC. The chain links TRBV4-1 to TRBJ2-7; 11 nucleotides line up with TRBD2. CDR3 length: 17 residues. The J segment lost 0 bases and the V segment lost 4 bases, leaving 8 bases of the junction unmatched. Germline CDR1 MGHRA, CDR2 YSYEKL.

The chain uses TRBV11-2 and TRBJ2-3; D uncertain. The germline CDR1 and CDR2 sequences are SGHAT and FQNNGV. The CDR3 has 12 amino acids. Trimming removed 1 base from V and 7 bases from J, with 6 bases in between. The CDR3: CASSLGVNTQYF. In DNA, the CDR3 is TGTGCCAGCAGCTTAGGTGTTAATACGCAGTATTTT.

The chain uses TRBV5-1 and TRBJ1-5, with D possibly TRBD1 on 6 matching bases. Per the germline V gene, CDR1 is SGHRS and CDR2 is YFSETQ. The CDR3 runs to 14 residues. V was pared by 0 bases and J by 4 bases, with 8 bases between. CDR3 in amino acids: CASSLGDRNQPQHF. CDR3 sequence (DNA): TGCGCCAGCAGCTTGGGAGACAGGAATCAGCCCCAGCATTTT.

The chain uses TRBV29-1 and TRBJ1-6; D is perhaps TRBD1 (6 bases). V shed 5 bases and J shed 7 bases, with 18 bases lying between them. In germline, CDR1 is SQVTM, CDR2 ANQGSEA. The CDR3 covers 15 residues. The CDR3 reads CSVTEGGSGNSPLHF. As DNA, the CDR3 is TGCAGCGTTACCGAGGGGGGGTCCGGAAATTCACCCCTCCACTTT.

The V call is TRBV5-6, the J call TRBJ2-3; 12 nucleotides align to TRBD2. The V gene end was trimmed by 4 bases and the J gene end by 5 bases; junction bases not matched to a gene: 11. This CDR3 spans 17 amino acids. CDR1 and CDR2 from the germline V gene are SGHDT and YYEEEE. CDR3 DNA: TGTGCCAGCAGCCTGGCGGCTAGCGGGGGGGCGTTAGATACGCAGTATTTT. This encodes CASSLAASGGALDTQYF.

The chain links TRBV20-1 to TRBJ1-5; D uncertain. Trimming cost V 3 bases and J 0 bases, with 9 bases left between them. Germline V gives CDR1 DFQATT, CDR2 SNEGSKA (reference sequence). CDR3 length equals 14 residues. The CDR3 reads CSASNANSNQPQHF. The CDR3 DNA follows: TGCAGTGCTAGTAACGCGAATAGCAATCAGCCCCAGCATTTT.

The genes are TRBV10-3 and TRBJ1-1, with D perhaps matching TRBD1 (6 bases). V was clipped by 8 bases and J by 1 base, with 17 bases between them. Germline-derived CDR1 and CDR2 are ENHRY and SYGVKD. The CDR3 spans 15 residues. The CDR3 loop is CAIGPTGTTNTEAFF. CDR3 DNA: TGTGCCATCGGTCCTACCGGGACAACGAACACTGAAGCTTTCTTT.

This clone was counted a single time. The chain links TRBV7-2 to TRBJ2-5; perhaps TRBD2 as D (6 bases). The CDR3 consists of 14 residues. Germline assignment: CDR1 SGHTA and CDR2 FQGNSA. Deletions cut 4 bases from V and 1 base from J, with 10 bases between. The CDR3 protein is CASSSQRVQETQYF. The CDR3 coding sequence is TGTGCCAGCAGCTCCCAGCGGGTCCAAGAGACCCAGTACTTC.

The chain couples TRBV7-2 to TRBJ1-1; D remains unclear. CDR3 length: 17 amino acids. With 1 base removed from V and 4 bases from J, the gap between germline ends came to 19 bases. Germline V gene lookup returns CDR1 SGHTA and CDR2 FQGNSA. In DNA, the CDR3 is TGTGCCAGCAGCTTAGAGGAGGTAGAAAGGTGGGGCACTGAAGCTTTCTTT. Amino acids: CASSLEEVERWGTEAFF.

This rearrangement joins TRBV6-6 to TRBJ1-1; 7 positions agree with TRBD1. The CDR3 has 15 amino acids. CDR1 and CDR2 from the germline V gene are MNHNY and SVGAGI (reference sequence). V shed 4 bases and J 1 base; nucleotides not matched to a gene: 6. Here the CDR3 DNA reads TGTGCCAGCAGTTCCACCGACAGGGCGAACACTGAAGCTTTCTTT. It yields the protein CASSSTDRANTEAFF.

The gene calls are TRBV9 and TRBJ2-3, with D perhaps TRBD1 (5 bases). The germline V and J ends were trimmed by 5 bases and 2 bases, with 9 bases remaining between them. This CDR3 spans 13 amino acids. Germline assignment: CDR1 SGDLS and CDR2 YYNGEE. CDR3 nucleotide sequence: TGTGCCAGCAGAGGACATGTCACAGATACGCAGTATTTT. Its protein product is CASRGHVTDTQYF.

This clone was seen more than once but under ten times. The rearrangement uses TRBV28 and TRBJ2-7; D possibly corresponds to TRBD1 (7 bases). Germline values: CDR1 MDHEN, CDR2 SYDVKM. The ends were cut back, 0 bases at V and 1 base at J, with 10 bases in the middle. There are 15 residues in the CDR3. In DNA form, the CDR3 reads TGTGCCAGCAGTTTATGGCAGGGGGGATCCTACGAGCAGTACTTC. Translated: CASSLWQGGSYEQYF.

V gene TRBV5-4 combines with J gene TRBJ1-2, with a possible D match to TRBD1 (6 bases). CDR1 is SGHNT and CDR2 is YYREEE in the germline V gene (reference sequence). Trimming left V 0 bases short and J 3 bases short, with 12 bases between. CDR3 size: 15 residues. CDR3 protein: CASSLGGREDYGYTF. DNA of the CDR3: TGTGCCAGCAGCTTGGGGGGGCGGGAGGACTATGGCTACACCTTC.

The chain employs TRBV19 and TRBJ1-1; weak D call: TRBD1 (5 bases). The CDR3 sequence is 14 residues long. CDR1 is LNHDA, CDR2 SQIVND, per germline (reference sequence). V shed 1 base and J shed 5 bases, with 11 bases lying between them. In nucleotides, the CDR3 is TGTGCCAGTAGTATAGTTCCGGGGGAGACTGAAGCTTTCTTT. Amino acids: CASSIVPGETEAFF.

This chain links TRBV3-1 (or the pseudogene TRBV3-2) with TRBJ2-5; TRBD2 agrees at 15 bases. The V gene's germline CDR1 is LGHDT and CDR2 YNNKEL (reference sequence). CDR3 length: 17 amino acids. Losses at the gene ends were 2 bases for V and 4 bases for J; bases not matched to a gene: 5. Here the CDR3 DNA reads TGTGCCAGCAGCCAAAAGGGACTAGCGGGAGGAGGAGAGACCCAGTACTTC. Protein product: CASSQKGLAGGGETQYF.

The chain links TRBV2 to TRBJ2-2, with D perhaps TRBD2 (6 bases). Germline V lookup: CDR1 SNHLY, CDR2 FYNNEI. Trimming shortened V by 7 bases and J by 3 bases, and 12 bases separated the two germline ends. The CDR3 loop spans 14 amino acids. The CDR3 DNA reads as TGTGCCAGCAATTGGGACTCGGACACCGGGGAGCTGTTTTTT. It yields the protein CASNWDSDTGELFF.